The 8 T cell receptor beta chains below come from one sample, sequenced in a study of T-cell memory formation after mild COVID-19. TCRdb recomputed calls from the 5' RACE reads with MiXCR, one row per CDR3 protein. The data contain under 350,000 distinct CDR3 sequences, under 20% of them seen just once; the ten biggest clones take up 22%. Sequencing was done on a sample of PBMCs or a T cell subset sorted from them (not recorded which). These TCRs come from a man between 18 and 35 years old who had mild COVID-19 (a few samples of this study predate the infection). Cell type and time point are not known.

This clonotype has just a few counts. V and J are TRBV7-6 and TRBJ2-4, with 7 positions matching TRBD1. The CDR3 has 16 residues. Germline V lookup: CDR1 SGHVS, CDR2 FNYEAQ. V dropped 2 bases and J dropped 6; count of bases not matched to a gene: 10. CDR3 sequence (DNA): TGTGCCAGCAGCTTACAAGGAGGCCAGGGGGTAAACATTCAGTACTTC. This encodes CASSLQGGQGVNIQYF.

There are many counts of this clonotype. The chain employs TRBV6-4 and TRBJ2-2; the match to TRBD1 covers 10 bases. This CDR3 is 14 amino acids long. V was pared by 2 bases and J by 6 bases, with 0 bases of the junction left unmatched. The germline gives CDR1 MRHNA, CDR2 SNTAGT. CDR3: CASSDGQGAGELFF. Written as DNA, the CDR3 is TGTGCCAGCAGTGACGGACAGGGGGCCGGGGAGCTGTTTTTT.

A note on this clonotype: Germline is not matched at one junction end, which may reflect a read error. V gene TRBV7-9 combines with J gene TRBJ2-3, with a tentative D call TRBD2 (6 bases). Germline V CDR1 and CDR2: SEHNR, FQNEAQ (reference sequence). The CDR3 has 15 amino acids. The CDR3, as DNA: TGTGCCAGCAGCTCCTACGAGGAGGGGTCAGATACGAAGTATTTT. It specifies CASSSYEEGSDTKYF.

This clonotype was recorded a few times. This chain uses TRBV20-1 with TRBJ1-2, with D tentatively TRBD1 (6 bases). Trimming stripped 4 bases from V and 1 base from J, with 16 bases between. The CDR3 extends over 15 amino acids. CDR1 and CDR2 (germline): DFQATT, SNEGSKA (reference sequence). The CDR3 reads CSANDVRQDNYGYTF. DNA of the CDR3: TGCAGTGCTAACGACGTTCGACAGGATAACTATGGCTACACCTTC.

The chain has TRBV7-3 and TRBJ2-5; a weak D match, TRBD1 (5 bases). V was pared by 0 bases and J by 4 bases, with 9 bases between. The CDR3 is made up of 14 amino acids. Germline CDR1 SGHTA, CDR2 FQGTGA. In DNA form, the CDR3 reads TGTGCCAGCAGCTTAACGGGGCTAACAGAGACCCAGTACTTC. Protein: CASSLTGLTETQYF.

This clonotype has only a few counts. This sequence joins TRBV7-9 and TRBJ1-5; D is undetermined. The V and J ends lost 5 bases and 4 bases respectively, with 15 bases between them. Germline CDR1 SEHNR, CDR2 FQNEAQ (reference sequence). This CDR3 is built from 15 residues. Here the CDR3 reads CASSLDGRQNQPQHF. CDR3 nucleotides: TGTGCCAGCAGCCTGGATGGACGGCAAAATCAGCCCCAGCATTTT.

A few counts support this clonotype. This chain uses TRBV6-2 or TRBV6-3 with TRBJ2-1; D not resolved. CDR3 length: 15 amino acids. Germline CDR1 reads MNHEY; CDR2 reads SVGEGT. V lost 7 bases to trimming and J lost 2 bases, with 15 bases between them. CDR3 region: CASIPPGRPYNEQFF. The CDR3 bases are TGTGCCAGCATCCCACCCGGGCGGCCCTACAATGAGCAGTTCTTC.

The chain combines TRBV6-5 with TRBJ2-5; D not resolved. Germline V gene lookup returns CDR1 MNHEY and CDR2 SVGAGI. This CDR3 region has 14 residues. V was clipped by 2 bases and J by 8 bases, with 15 bases between them. The CDR3 DNA reads TGTGCCAGCAGTTACACTTTGGCTTTGGGAACCCAGTACTTC. Translation: CASSYTLALGTQYF.